This TCR beta chain was captured in a study of control samples from healthy donors and cancer patients. This clone has just a few counts. V lost 0 bases, J lost 4 bases, and 8 bases stayed unmatched. Germline V CDR1 and CDR2: WSHSY, SAAADI. The CDR3 totals 16 residues. Clones were read by immunoSEQ multiplex PCR, and TCRdb kept only the in-frame ones, dropping some. The table shows about 100,000 clones, with about 90% occurring only once. This chain joins TRBV10-2 and TRBJ1-2, with 7 bases identical to TRBD1. The sample was blood. This TCR derives from a woman aged 18-29 years in good health. This chain's CDR3 is CASSESNDRVAYGYTF. CDR3 nucleotide sequence: TGCGCCAGCAGTGAGTCGAATGACAGGGTTGCCTATGGCTACACCTTC.